This T cell receptor (beta chain) was obtained from a study of cytomegalovirus exposure and HLA in healthy donors. Sequencing was performed with immunoSEQ multiplex PCR; in TCRdb, only in-frame clones are kept and a portion is missing. Found here are under 250,000 clones, roughly 81% of them singletons; the top ten hold over 0.95%. The CDR3 totals 15 residues. Germline-derived CDR1 and CDR2 are MNHNS and SASEGT. V lost 1 base, J lost 1 base, and 1 base stayed unmatched. Study-wide points: Altogether, 164 TCR beta chains were recorded as cytomegalovirus-associated.

Remarks on this clone: Its specificity is unknown.

The sample consisted of PBMCs. The clonotype originates from a woman in her 30s in good health and CMV-seronegative. V and J are TRBV6-1 and TRBJ2-3; TRBD1 agrees at 8 bases. Here the CDR3 DNA reads TGTGCCAGCAGTGAAGACAGGGGGGGCACAGATACGCAGTATTTT. Translating gives CASSEDRGGTDTQYF.